Below are 25 T cell receptor beta chains sequenced from a single sample in a study of graft-versus-host responses after intestinal transplantation. The antigens of these receptors remain unknown. The protocol was immunoSEQ multiplex PCR, while the TCRdb copy is restricted to in-frame clones and leaves out a portion. Found here are around 70,000 clones, roughly 90% of them singletons; the top ten hold about 2.7%. Material: unstimulated CD8+ T cells sorted from spleen or lymph node cells, obtained before intestinal transplant. These receptors were obtained from a human donor who received an intestinal transplant.

The chain carries TRBV9 and TRBJ2-3; 10 nucleotides align to TRBD2. Per germline, CDR1 SGDLS and CDR2 YYNGEE. The CDR3 consists of 18 residues. J was trimmed by 1 base and V by 2 bases; bases with no gene match: 10. As DNA, the CDR3 is TGTGCCAGCAGCGTCGGAGCGGGGGGGGATAGGGGCACAGATACGCAGTATTTT. Translation gives CASSVGAGGDRGTDTQYF.

The gene calls are TRBV19 and TRBJ2-7; 9 nucleotides align to TRBD1. CDR3 length equals 14 residues. Trimming at V came to 3 bases and at J to 5 bases, leaving 5 bases not matched to a gene. Germline V gene lookup returns CDR1 LNHDA and CDR2 SQIVND (reference sequence). Written as DNA, the CDR3 is TGTGCCAGTAGTATTGGGACAGGGCTCGACGAGCAGTACTTC. Protein sequence: CASSIGTGLDEQYF. Using reference TRBV19 and TRBJ2-7 for the parts outside the CDR3, the full variable domain is DGGITQSPKYLFRKEGQNVTLSCEQNLNHDAMYWYRQDPGQGLRLIYYSQIVNDFQKGDIAEGYSVSREKKESFPLTVTSAQKNPTAFYLCASSIGTGLDEQYFGPGTRLTVT.

This clone came up many times. The CDR3 loop reads CASSPPTDGPETQYF. CDR3 sequence (DNA): TGTGCCAGCAGTCCTCCCACAGATGGGCCGGAGACCCAGTACTTC. The chain uses TRBV28 and TRBJ2-5, with no clear D. V lost 5 bases and J 5 bases, leaving 18 bases between the germline ends. Germline assignment: CDR1 MDHEN and CDR2 SYDVKM. The CDR3 runs to 15 residues.

The chain combines TRBV5-8 with TRBJ2-7; a weak D match, TRBD1 (6 bases). V was shortened by 2 bases and J by 6 bases, with 12 bases between the two germline ends. This CDR3 is 13 amino acids long. Germline V CDR1 and CDR2: SGHTS, YDEGEE. As DNA, the CDR3 is TGTGCCAGCAGCTTAAGAGGGGGTCGCGAGCAGTACTTC. It yields the protein CASSLRGGREQYF.

This clone was picked up one time. The chain has TRBV2 and TRBJ2-1, with 10 bases fitting TRBD2. V lost 2 bases, J lost 8 bases, and 21 bases stayed unmatched. The germline V gene encodes CDR1 SNHLY and CDR2 FYNNEI. This CDR3 has 20 residues. CDR3 nucleotide sequence: TGTGCCAGCAGTGAAAGCCTAGCGGGAGCTTTGGGTATTTTTGTCTATGAGCAGTTCTTC. It specifies CASSESLAGALGIFVYEQFF. The variable domain in full, with the rest retrieved from reference TRBV2 and TRBJ2-1, is EPEVTQTPSHQVTQMGQEVILRCVPISNHLYFYWYRQILGQKVEFLVSFYNNEISEKSEIFDDQFSVERPDGSNFTLKIRSTKLEDSAMYFCASSESLAGALGIFVYEQFFGPGTRLTVL.

This clone has a single count. V gene TRBV6-1 combines with J gene TRBJ1-5; D gene unclear. V was trimmed by 1 base and J by 3 bases, leaving 13 bases between them. This CDR3 contains 16 residues. Germline CDR1 reads MNHNS; CDR2 reads SASEGT. CDR3 residues: CASSEGGDINNQPQHF. In DNA, the CDR3 is TGTGCCAGCAGTGAAGGGGGAGACATAAACAATCAGCCCCAGCATTTT.

The CDR3: CASRLSGSAGELFF. CDR3 bases: TGTGCCAGCAGACTTAGCGGGAGCGCCGGGGAGCTGTTTTTT. V gene TRBV28 combines with J gene TRBJ2-2; 9 nucleotides align to TRBD2. Losses at the gene ends were 6 bases for V and 6 bases for J; bases not matched to a gene: 5. CDR3 length: 14 residues. CDR1 is MDHEN, CDR2 SYDVKM, per germline.

For the CDR3, the DNA is TGTGCCAGCAGCCAAGATTGGGACAGGGGGCTCAGGGGTCAGCCCCAGCATTTT. Encoded protein: CASSQDWDRGLRGQPQHF. This chain joins TRBV14 and TRBJ1-5, with TRBD1 matching over 12 bases. Germline assignment: CDR1 SGHDN and CDR2 FVKESK. The CDR3 spans 18 residues. J lost 6 bases, V lost 0 bases, and 9 bases had no gene match. The full variable domain, completed using reference TRBV14 and TRBJ1-5, is EAGVTQFPSHSVIEKGQTVTLRCDPISGHDNLYWYRRVMGKEIKFLLHFVKESKQDESGMPNNRFLAERTGGTYSTLKVQPAELEDSGVYFCASSQDWDRGLRGQPQHFGDGTRLSIL.

This clone was detected a few times. The chain joins TRBV6-1 to TRBJ2-3, with 10 bases matching TRBD2. CDR1 is MNHNS, CDR2 SASEGT, per germline. V lost 0 bases and J lost 4; bases outside the gene matches: 1. The CDR3 is 15 amino acids. This CDR3 is CASSEAAGGPDTQYF. The CDR3 nucleotides are TGTGCCAGCAGTGAAGCAGCGGGAGGGCCAGATACGCAGTATTTT.

CDR3 DNA sequence: TGTGCCAGCAGTTTTACGGGACAGGGATTGGGAGAGACCCAGTACTTC. Translated: CASSFTGQGLGETQYF. The rearrangement uses TRBV28 and TRBJ2-5, with 9 bases that match TRBD1. V lost 3 bases, J lost 4 bases, and 9 bases stayed unmatched. Germline V gives CDR1 MDHEN, CDR2 SYDVKM. This CDR3 is 16 amino acids long.

V is TRBV29-1 and J is TRBJ2-7, with TRBD1 identical over 11 bases. Germline V CDR1 and CDR2: SQVTM, ANQGSEA. With V trimmed by 0 bases and J by 4 bases, 8 bases remained unmatched. This CDR3 contains 16 residues. CDR3: CSVEDARDRGGYEQYF. CDR3 coding DNA: TGCAGCGTTGAAGACGCTAGGGACAGGGGGGGATACGAGCAGTACTTC.

This chain uses TRBV5-1 with TRBJ2-1, with TRBD2 identical over 9 bases. Trimming took 0 bases from V and 2 from J; bases not matched to a gene: 3. Germline V gene lookup returns CDR1 SGHRS and CDR2 YFSETQ. This CDR3 contains 16 residues. In nucleotides, the CDR3 is TGCGCCAGCAGCTTGGTAGCGGGAGACCCCTACAATGAGCAGTTCTTC. Protein: CASSLVAGDPYNEQFF.

The chain couples TRBV4-1 to TRBJ2-2, with 9 bases identical to TRBD1. This CDR3 has 16 residues. The germline gives CDR1 MGHRA, CDR2 YSYEKL. V gave up 1 base and J gave up 4 bases; unmatched junction bases: 4. The CDR3 here is CASSQVPGQGTGELFF. The CDR3 DNA reads TGCGCCAGCAGCCAAGTGCCGGGACAGGGCACCGGGGAGCTGTTTTTT.

The CDR3 region has the DNA TGTGCCAGCTCACCACTCTTTCAGGTCGTAGCGCAGTATTTT. Its translation: CASSPLFQVVAQYF. This chain connects TRBV18 to TRBJ2-3; D is ambiguous. The CDR3 runs 14 residues. V was cut by 1 base and J by 10 bases, with 15 bases left in between. Germline CDR1 KGHSH, CDR2 LQKENI.

This sequence joins TRBV7-8 and TRBJ2-3; 8 nucleotides align to TRBD2. CDR1 is SGHVS and CDR2 is FQNEAQ in the germline V gene. This CDR3 is 16 amino acids long. Trimming at V came to 3 bases and at J to 3 bases, leaving 8 bases not matched to a gene. The CDR3: CASSFKSAGVTDTQYF. Here the CDR3 DNA reads TGTGCCAGCAGCTTCAAATCAGCGGGGGTGACAGATACGCAGTATTTT.

This chain connects TRBV28 to TRBJ1-5; D is possibly TRBD1 (5 bases). Trimming took 7 bases from V and 0 from J, leaving 19 bases between them. CDR3 length equals 17 residues. Per the germline V gene, CDR1 is MDHEN and CDR2 is SYDVKM. The chain's CDR3 is CASTNVETEDSNQPQHF. CDR3 nucleotides: TGTGCCAGCACTAATGTGGAGACAGAGGATAGCAATCAGCCCCAGCATTTT.

The chain links TRBV9 to TRBJ2-1; TRBD1 aligns across 7 bases. This CDR3 comprises 16 residues. Germline CDR1 is SGDLS and CDR2 is YYNGEE. V lost 0 bases and J lost 4; bases outside the gene matches: 7. The CDR3 here is CASSVGWTTGYNEQFF. The CDR3 DNA is TGTGCCAGCAGCGTAGGGTGGACGACAGGGTACAATGAGCAGTTCTTC.

V is TRBV6-5 and J is TRBJ2-7; 7 bases match TRBD1. In germline, CDR1 is MNHEY, CDR2 SVGAGI. The length of the CDR3 is 13 residues. The V gene end was trimmed by 6 bases and the J gene end by 2 bases; junction bases not matched to a gene: 4. Written as DNA, the CDR3 is TGTGCCAGCAGCCCACAGGGGCCCTACGAGCAGTACTTC. Its translation is CASSPQGPYEQYF.

CDR3 DNA sequence: TGTGCCAGCAGCTTGGTAGGATCAGGCAATGAGCAGTTCTTC. This gives the protein CASSLVGSGNEQFF. The chain is built from TRBV5-5 and TRBJ2-1; D gene unclear. Germline loops: CDR1 SGHKS, CDR2 YYEKEE (reference sequence). Trimming cost V 0 bases and J 6 bases, with 10 bases left between them. This CDR3 comprises 14 residues.

This rearrangement joins TRBV6-5 to TRBJ2-7; 9 nucleotides align to TRBD1. Losses at the gene ends were 2 bases for V and 5 bases for J; bases not matched to a gene: 4. CDR3 size: 14 residues. CDR1 and CDR2 (germline): MNHEY, SVGAGI. CDR3 nucleotide sequence: TGTGCCAGCAGTTACCGGGACAGGGCTAACGAGCAGTACTTC. It codes for CASSYRDRANEQYF.

V usage is TRBV28 and J usage is TRBJ1-5; no firm D call. The CDR3 is 15 residues long. Trimming removed 4 bases from V and 2 bases from J, with 12 bases in between. Germline V gene sequence: CDR1 MDHEN, CDR2 SYDVKM. The CDR3 is CASSSRGNGNQPQHF. The CDR3 DNA follows: TGTGCCAGCAGTTCAAGAGGTAATGGCAATCAGCCCCAGCATTTT.

V is TRBV9 and J is TRBJ2-5; TRBD2 might be the D (7 bases). Deletions cut 3 bases from V and 2 bases from J, with 14 bases between. Germline V gene lookup returns CDR1 SGDLS and CDR2 YYNGEE. The CDR3 spans 15 residues. The CDR3, as DNA: TGTGCCAGCAGCGATCGGGGGGCGAGACAAGAGACCCAGTACTTC. As protein: CASSDRGARQETQYF.

In its sample, this clone was seen a few times. The rearrangement uses TRBV28 and TRBJ1-3; D may be TRBD1 (5 bases). Trimming removed 3 bases from V and 0 bases from J, with 12 bases in between. Germline lookup yields CDR1 MDHEN and CDR2 SYDVKM. CDR3 length: 16 amino acids. For the CDR3, the DNA is TGTGCCAGCAGTTTGGTGGGGCCCCACTCTGGAAACACCATATATTTT. This encodes CASSLVGPHSGNTIYF.

This clone has a handful of counts. The chain has TRBV27 and TRBJ2-4, with D maybe TRBD1 (6 bases). From germline, CDR1 is MNHEY and CDR2 SMNVEV (reference sequence). V shed 11 bases and J shed 4 bases, with 15 bases lying between them. The CDR3 runs to 13 residues. DNA for the CDR3: TGTGCCCCATTCCGAAGGGGGAAAAACATTCAGTACTTC. Amino acid sequence: CAPFRRGKNIQYF.

The chain joins TRBV13 to TRBJ1-1, with 7 bases matching TRBD1. Unmatched junction bases numbered 4, after V lost 6 bases and J lost 0 bases. Germline CDR1 PRHDT, CDR2 FYEKMQ (reference sequence). The CDR3 sequence is 14 residues long. The CDR3 region is CASSSTGLNTEAFF. CDR3 sequence (DNA): TGTGCCAGCAGTTCGACAGGGTTGAACACTGAAGCTTTCTTT.